A single sample gave rise to the 17 T cell receptor beta chains below, sequenced in a study of blood T cells in healthy people across ages. Combining a sample-barcoded 5' primer with a J-beta primer mix, a second PCR ran for about 7 to 12 cycles. TCRdb re-analysed the 5' RACE reads in MiXCR, keeping a single row per CDR3 protein. The sample includes hundreds of thousands of distinct CDR3 sequences, more than 45% of them seen just once. Sequencing input: blood. All receptors derive from a man aged 30 to 45 in good health.

V usage is TRBV10-3 and J usage is TRBJ2-2, with D unresolved. CDR3 length equals 11 residues. Germline CDR1 reads ENHRY; CDR2 reads SYGVKD. V dropped 7 bases and J dropped 4 bases, with 4 bases sitting between them. CDR3 region: CAITSTGELFF. The CDR3 DNA reads TGTGCCATCACCTCCACCGGGGAGCTGTTTTTT.

The V call is TRBV12-5, the J call TRBJ1-5, with D hard to call. This CDR3 contains 15 residues. From germline, CDR1 is LGHNT and CDR2 FRNRAP. The V end lost 6 bases, the J end lost 5 bases, and 17 bases lay between the germline ends. The CDR3 reads CASGLEEGYDQPQHF. CDR3 bases: TGTGCTAGTGGCCTCGAGGAGGGCTATGATCAGCCCCAGCATTTT.

V and J are TRBV21-1 and TRBJ2-3; the DNA was not used to check the table's D call, TRBD1. TRBV21-1 is a recognized pseudogene. This CDR3 is 15 amino acids long. The CDR3 sequence: CASTSSGGSTDTQYF. The CDR3 coding sequence is TGTGCCAGCACCTCAAGTGGGGGGTCGACAGATACGCAGTATTTT.

The J gene is TRBJ1-2, the V gene TRBV6-6, with 9 positions matching TRBD1. This CDR3 has 16 amino acids. Germline CDR1 and CDR2: MNHNY and SVGAGI (reference sequence). With V trimmed by 4 bases and J by 6 bases, 12 bases remained unmatched. The CDR3 spells CASSLTRQGEQHGYTF. In DNA form, the CDR3 reads TGTGCCAGCAGTTTAACCCGACAGGGGGAACAACATGGCTACACCTTC.

This rearrangement joins TRBV7-6 to TRBJ2-7; TRBD1 is a possible D gene (5 bases). Germline-derived CDR1 and CDR2 are SGHVS and FNYEAQ. Trimming left V 4 bases short and J 1 base short, with 8 bases between. The CDR3 contains 13 residues. CDR3 residues: CASSSTDSYEQYF. The CDR3 bases are TGTGCCAGCAGCTCGACAGATTCCTACGAGCAGTACTTC. Full variable domain (outside the CDR3, taken from reference TRBV7-6 and TRBJ2-7): GAGVSQSPRYKVTKRGQDVALRCDPISGHVSLYWYRQALGQGPEFLTYFNYEAQQDKSGLPNDRFSAERPEGSISTLTIQRTEQRDSAMYRCASSSTDSYEQYFGPGTRLTVT.

This clonotype was recorded at least ten times. The J gene is TRBJ2-3, the V gene TRBV20-1; a possible D gene is TRBD1 (6 bases). The germline gives CDR1 DFQATT, CDR2 SNEGSKA (reference sequence). The CDR3 runs to 14 residues. V was cut by 5 bases and J by 3 bases, with 15 bases left in between. CDR3 sequence (DNA): TGCAGTGCTGGCGGACAGTCTTGGACAGATACGCAGTATTTT. Protein: CSAGGQSWTDTQYF.

The chain is built from TRBV6-1 and TRBJ1-1, with D maybe TRBD1 (5 bases). The germline V gene encodes CDR1 MNHNS and CDR2 SASEGT. The CDR3 is 13 amino acids. V lost 4 bases, J lost 2 bases, and 8 bases lay in between. This CDR3 reads CASSATVNTEAFF. As DNA, the CDR3 is TGTGCCAGCAGTGCGACAGTCAACACTGAAGCTTTCTTT.

This clonotype has only a few counts. The V and J genes are TRBV20-1 and TRBJ2-1, with 11 bases aligning to TRBD2. The end of the DNA aligns better with TRBJ2-7, so the J call may be wrong. Germline CDR1 and CDR2: DFQATT and SNEGSKA (reference sequence). The CDR3 has 15 residues. CDR3 sequence (DNA): TGCAGTGCTAGGATGCTAGCGGGAGGAAGACACGAGCAGTACTTC. It is translated as CSARMLAGGRHEQYF.

The V call is TRBV7-2, the J call TRBJ2-3; D not certain. The V and J ends lost 1 base and 6 bases respectively, with 11 bases between them. Germline V gives CDR1 SGHTA, CDR2 FQGNSA. The CDR3 has 14 amino acids. For the CDR3, the DNA is TGTGCCAGCAGCTTAGTAGGAGCTCCCGATACGCAGTATTTT. This codes for CASSLVGAPDTQYF.

This chain links TRBV10-3 with TRBJ2-5; 8 bases are a match to TRBD1. Losses at the gene ends were 6 bases for V and 7 bases for J; bases not matched to a gene: 7. Germline V CDR1 and CDR2: ENHRY, SYGVKD. This CDR3 has 13 residues. CDR3 sequence reads: CAISRQGSATQYF. CDR3 DNA: TGTGCCATCAGCAGACAGGGGTCGGCGACCCAGTACTTC.

The chain uses TRBV5-1 and TRBJ2-1, with TRBD2 matching 7 bases. The ends lost 2 bases at V and 7 bases at J; junction bases unmatched: 9. In germline, CDR1 is SGHRS, CDR2 YFSETQ. There are 15 residues in the CDR3. This CDR3 reads CASSLGGSILNEQFF. The CDR3 nucleotides are TGCGCCAGCAGCTTAGGCGGGAGTATCCTAAATGAGCAGTTCTTC.

Only one count was recorded for this clonotype. This sequence joins TRBV20-1 and TRBJ2-1, with D possibly matching TRBD2 (5 bases). Germline V gene lookup returns CDR1 DFQATT and CDR2 SNEGSKA (reference sequence). Trimming shortened V by 3 bases and J by 0 bases, and 12 bases separated the two germline ends. CDR3 size: 15 residues. CDR3 residues: CSARSGGSSYNEQFF. CDR3 DNA sequence: TGCAGTGCTAGGAGCGGAGGAAGCTCCTACAATGAGCAGTTCTTC.

The chain links TRBV7-2 to TRBJ2-4, with a weak D call TRBD2 (5 bases). CDR1 and CDR2 from the germline V gene are SGHTA and FQGNSA. This CDR3 has 12 amino acids. Trimming shortened V by 5 bases and J by 13 bases, and 15 bases separated the two germline ends. The CDR3 coding sequence is TGTGCCAGCAGCATAACCGGGTGGGAGCAGTACTTC. Translated: CASSITGWEQYF.

This clonotype was counted only a few times. J is TRBJ2-7 and V is TRBV29-1; 8 bases fit TRBD2. Matching the DNA end better, TRBJ2-5 makes the J call doubtful. Germline V gene sequence: CDR1 SQVTM, CDR2 ANQGSEA. The CDR3 has 14 residues. The CDR3, as DNA: TGCAGCGTTGATCGGGGGGGAGTCGGAGAGACCCAGTACTTC. Its translation: CSVDRGGVGETQYF.

The V call is TRBV7-7, the J call TRBJ2-2; TRBD2 aligns across 7 bases. J was trimmed by 2 bases and V by 4 bases; bases with no gene match: 1. Germline CDR1 SSHAT, CDR2 FNYEAQ (reference sequence). The CDR3 totals 14 residues. The CDR3 region is CASSWGGNTGELFF. The DNA of the CDR3 is TGTGCCAGCAGCTGGGGGGGAAACACCGGGGAGCTGTTTTTT.

J is TRBJ1-2 and V is TRBV2; perhaps TRBD1 as D (6 bases). This CDR3 is built from 15 residues. V gave up 1 base and J gave up 8 bases, with 17 bases separating them. Germline CDR1 SNHLY, CDR2 FYNNEI. As DNA, the CDR3 is TGTGCCAGCAGTGAAGGTGGCAGGGGAGCTGAGGGCTACACCTTC. This encodes CASSEGGRGAEGYTF.

This sequence joins TRBV20-1 and TRBJ2-5; D uncertain. This CDR3 is 12 amino acids long. Germline CDR1 reads DFQATT; CDR2 reads SNEGSKA (reference sequence). V dropped 5 bases and J dropped 7 bases, with 14 bases sitting between them. This CDR3 is CSARQPAGTQYF. In DNA, the CDR3 is TGCAGTGCTCGACAACCCGCCGGGACCCAGTACTTC.